This T cell receptor (beta chain) emerged from a study of blood T cell repertoires in COVID-19. On the study more broadly: Acute and convalescent COVID-19 samples came from the United States, Italy and Spain. From T cells, B-cell-depleted T cells, or PBMCs came the material, which was cDNA or gDNA.

Authors' methods: Reference gene primer amplification gave nucleated cell count estimates. Data came from immunoSEQ multiplex PCR; TCRdb stores just in-frame clones and leaves some out. The V and J calls and clone size come from that table; D and trimming were worked out from the DNA. Among approximately 190,000 clones listed, 70% to 90% were seen once. The CDR3 covers 15 residues. Looked up from germline, CDR1 is SGHNT and CDR2 is YYREEE (reference sequence). The junction had 8 bases not matched to a gene; V was cut back by 3 bases and J by 5 bases. The V and J genes are TRBV5-4 and TRBJ2-1; 7 bases are shared with TRBD2. This TCR was recovered from a man between 60 and 75 years old with active or convalescent COVID-19. Sequenced material: peripheral blood. This CDR3 is CASSWAQRGDNEQFF. DNA for the CDR3: TGTGCCAGCAGCTGGGCCCAGCGGGGCGACAATGAGCAGTTCTTC.